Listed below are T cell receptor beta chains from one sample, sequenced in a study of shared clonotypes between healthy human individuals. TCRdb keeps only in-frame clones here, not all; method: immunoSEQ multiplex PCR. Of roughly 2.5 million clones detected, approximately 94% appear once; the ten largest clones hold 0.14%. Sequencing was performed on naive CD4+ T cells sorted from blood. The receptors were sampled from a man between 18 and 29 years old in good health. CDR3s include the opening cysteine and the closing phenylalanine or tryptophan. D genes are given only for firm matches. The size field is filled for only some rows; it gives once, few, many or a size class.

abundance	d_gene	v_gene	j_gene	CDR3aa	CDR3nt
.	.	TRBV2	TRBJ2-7	CASSDGGSRSYEQYF	TGTGCCAGCAGTGACGGTGGGAGTAGGTCCTACGAGCAGTACTTC
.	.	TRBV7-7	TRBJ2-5	CASSYGGAETQYF	TGTGCTAGCAGCTATGGGGGGGCTGAGACCCAGTACTTC
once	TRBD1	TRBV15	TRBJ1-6	CATSFRQGNSYNSPLHF	TGTGCCACCAGCTTTCGACAGGGGAACTCCTATAATTCACCCCTCCACTTT
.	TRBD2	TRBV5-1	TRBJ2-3	CASSLALAGSADTQYF	TGCGCCAGCAGCTTGGCTCTAGCGGGGTCAGCAGATACGCAGTATTTT
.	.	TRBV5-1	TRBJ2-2	CASSLDRVTGELFF	TGCGCCAGCAGCTTGGACAGGGTAACCGGGGAGCTGTTTTTT
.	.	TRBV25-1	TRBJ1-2	CASSEGGRGYTF	TGTGCCAGCAGTGAAGGGGGTCGTGGCTACACCTTC
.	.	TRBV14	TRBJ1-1	CASSRGRNTEAFF	TGTGCCAGCAGCCGCGGCAGGAACACTGAAGCTTTCTTT
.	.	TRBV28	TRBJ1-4	CASSLNRVNEKLFF	TGTGCCAGCAGTTTAAACAGGGTTAATGAAAAACTGTTTTTT
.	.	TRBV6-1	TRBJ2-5	CASSEGAVRETQYF	TGTGCCAGCAGTGAAGGGGCAGTGAGGGAGACCCAGTACTTC
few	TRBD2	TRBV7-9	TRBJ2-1	CASSSAVLAGGNDYNEQFF	TGTGCCAGCAGCTCAGCGGTACTAGCGGGAGGAAATGACTACAATGAGCAGTTCTTC
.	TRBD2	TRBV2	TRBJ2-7	CASSDRTSGRFYEQYF	TGTGCCAGCAGTGATAGGACTAGCGGGAGGTTTTACGAGCAGTACTTC
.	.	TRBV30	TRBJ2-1	CARGLYNEQFF	TGTGCCCGGGGACTTTACAATGAGCAGTTCTTC
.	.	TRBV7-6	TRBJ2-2	CASSPPPGSFTFGELFF	TGTGCCAGCAGCCCCCCTCCGGGATCTTTCACGTTCGGGGAGCTGTTTTTT
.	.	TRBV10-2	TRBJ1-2	CASSDLRVNYGYTF	TGCGCCAGCAGCGACCTTAGGGTTAACTATGGCTACACCTTC
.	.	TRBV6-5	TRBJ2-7	CASSYTGAGPSYEQYF	TGTGCCAGCAGTTACACGGGGGCCGGGCCATCCTACGAGCAGTACTTC
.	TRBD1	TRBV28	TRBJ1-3	CASRTGQAPSGNTIYF	TGTGCCAGCAGGACCGGACAGGCCCCCTCTGGAAACACCATATATTTT
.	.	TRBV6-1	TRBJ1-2	CASSERESGYGYTF	TGTGCCAGCAGTGAAAGGGAATCGGGCTATGGCTACACCTTC
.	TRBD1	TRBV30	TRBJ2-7	CAAVPDRGKNEQYF	TGTGCCGCAGTACCCGACAGGGGTAAGAACGAGCAGTACTTC
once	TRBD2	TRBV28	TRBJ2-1	CASSAPLAGGYNEQFF	TGTGCCAGCAGTGCCCCCTTAGCGGGGGGTTACAATGAGCAGTTCTTC
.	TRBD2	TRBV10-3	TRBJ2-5	CAIGGSGRGETQYF	TGTGCCATCGGAGGTAGCGGGAGGGGGGAGACCCAGTACTTC
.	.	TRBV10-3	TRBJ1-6	CAISESPIGDSPLHF	TGTGCCATCAGTGAGTCCCCGATAGGGGATTCACCCCTCCACTTT
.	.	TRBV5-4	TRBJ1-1	CASSHDPQGRGTEAFF	TGTGCCAGCAGCCACGACCCACAGGGTCGGGGCACTGAAGCTTTCTTT
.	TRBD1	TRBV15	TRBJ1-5	CATSRGDRNQPQHF	TGTGCCACCAGCAGAGGGGACAGGAATCAGCCCCAGCATTTT
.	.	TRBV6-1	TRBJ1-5	CASSGHYSNQPQHF	TGTGCCAGCAGCGGACACTATAGCAATCAGCCCCAGCATTTT
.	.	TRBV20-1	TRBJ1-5	CRWAFNQPQHF	TGCAGGTGGGCATTCAATCAGCCCCAGCATTTT
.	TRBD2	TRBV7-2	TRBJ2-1	CASSLGSGGAEQQFF	TGTGCCAGCAGCTTAGGAAGCGGGGGGGCGGAGCAGCAGTTCTTC
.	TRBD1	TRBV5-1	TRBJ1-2	CASSTGQGAYGYTF	TGCGCCAGCAGCACGGGACAGGGGGCCTATGGCTACACCTTC
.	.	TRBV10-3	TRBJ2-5	CAISEMGPKQETQYF	TGTGCCATCAGTGAGATGGGACCGAAGCAAGAGACCCAGTACTTC
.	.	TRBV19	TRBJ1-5	CASSVLRTEHSNQPQHF	TGTGCCAGTAGTGTTCTCCGGACAGAACATAGCAATCAGCCCCAGCATTTT
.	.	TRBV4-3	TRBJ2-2	CASSQVALLAQHTGELFF	TGCGCCAGCAGCCAAGTAGCGCTACTAGCACAACACACCGGGGAGCTGTTTTTT
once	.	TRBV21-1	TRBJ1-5	CASSTTGTGGCQPQHF	TGTGCCAGCAGCACTACCGGGACAGGGGGGTGTCAGCCCCAGCATTTT
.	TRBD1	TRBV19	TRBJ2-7	CASRASGTGREQYF	TGTGCCAGTAGAGCCTCCGGGACAGGGCGTGAGCAGTACTTC